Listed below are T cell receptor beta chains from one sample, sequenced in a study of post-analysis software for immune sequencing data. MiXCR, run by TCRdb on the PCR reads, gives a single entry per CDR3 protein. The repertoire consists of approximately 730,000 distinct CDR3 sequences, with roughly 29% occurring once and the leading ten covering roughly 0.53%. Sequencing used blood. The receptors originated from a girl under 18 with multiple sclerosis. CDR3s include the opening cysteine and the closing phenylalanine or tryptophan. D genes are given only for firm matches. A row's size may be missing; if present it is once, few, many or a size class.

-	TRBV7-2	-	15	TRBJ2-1	CASSLDGTSYNEQFF	TGTGCCAGCAGCTTAGATGGAACGTCCTACAATGAGCAGTTCTTC
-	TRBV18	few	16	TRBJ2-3	CASSPSVASSTDTQYF	TGTGCCAGCTCACCTTCGGTAGCGTCTAGCACAGATACGCAGTATTTT
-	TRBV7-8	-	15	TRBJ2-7	CASSTRPRLGYEQYF	TGTGCCAGCAGCACCCGACCCCGGCTGGGGTACGAGCAGTACTTC
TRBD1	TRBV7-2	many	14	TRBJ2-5	CASTPDRGQETQYF	TGTGCCAGCACCCCGGACAGGGGGCAAGAGACCCAGTACTTC
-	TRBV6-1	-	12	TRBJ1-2	CASTLGAYGYTF	TGTGCCAGCACCCTAGGGGCGTATGGCTACACCTTC
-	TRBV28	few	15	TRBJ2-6	CASRPEISGANVLTF	TGTGCCAGCAGGCCAGAGATCTCTGGGGCCAACGTCCTGACTTTC
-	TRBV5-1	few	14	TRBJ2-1	CASSYDGPPQSVFF	TGCGCCAGCAGCTATGATGGACCCCCCCAAAGCGTGTTCTTC
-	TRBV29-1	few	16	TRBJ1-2	CSVPEDPISGALGYTF	TGCAGCGTACCAGAGGACCCGATTTCAGGGGCCCTTGGCTACACCTTC
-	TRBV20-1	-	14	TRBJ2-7	CSARDRTDPYEQYF	TGCAGTGCGAGAGACAGAACCGACCCCTACGAGCAGTACTTC
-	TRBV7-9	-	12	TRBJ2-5	CASSLVSDRQYF	TGTGCCAGCAGCTTAGTCTCTGACCGGCAGTACTTC
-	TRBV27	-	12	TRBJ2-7	CASSLFGPEQYF	TGTGCCAGCAGTTTATTCGGCCCCGAGCAGTACTTC
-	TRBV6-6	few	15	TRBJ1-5	CASSFVVSNNQPQHF	TGTGCCAGCAGCTTCGTCGTCAGCAACAATCAGCCCCAGCATTTT
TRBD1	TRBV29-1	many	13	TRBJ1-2	CSVDDRGLYGYTF	TGCAGCGTTGACGACAGGGGGCTGTATGGCTACACCTTC
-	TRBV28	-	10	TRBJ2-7	CASARSEQYF	TGTGCCAGCGCAAGGAGCGAGCAGTACTTC
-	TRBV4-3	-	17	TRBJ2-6	CASSQDLGRSGANVLTF	TGCGCCAGCAGCCAAGATCTAGGGCGCTCTGGGGCCAACGTCCTGACTTTC
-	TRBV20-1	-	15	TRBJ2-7	CSARDLGSGGYEQYF	TGCAGTGCTAGAGATCTGGGTAGCGGAGGCTACGAGCAGTACTTC
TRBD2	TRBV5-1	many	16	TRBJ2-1	CASSRHGTSGFNEQFF	TGCGCCAGCAGCCGACACGGGACTAGCGGATTCAATGAGCAGTTCTTC
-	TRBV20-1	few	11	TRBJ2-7	CSARDLGEQYF	TGCAGTGCTAGAGATCTGGGCGAGCAGTACTTC
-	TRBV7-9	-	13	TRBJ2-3	CASREGGLHTQYF	TGTGCCAGCAGGGAAGGGGGGCTGCATACGCAGTATTTT
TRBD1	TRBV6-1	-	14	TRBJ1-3	CASRAGTAGNTIYF	TGTGCCAGCAGGGCCGGGACAGCTGGAAACACCATATATTTT
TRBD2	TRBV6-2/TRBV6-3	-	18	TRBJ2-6	CASSFQTSGMSGANVLTF	TGTGCCAGCAGTTTCCAGACTAGCGGGATGTCTGGGGCCAACGTCCTGACTTTC
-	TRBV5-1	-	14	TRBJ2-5	CAGNSWLQGETQYF	TGCGCCGGCAACTCTTGGCTTCAGGGAGAGACCCAGTACTTC
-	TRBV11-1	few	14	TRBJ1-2	CASSHDSSPRGYTF	TGTGCCAGCAGCCATGACAGTTCCCCCAGAGGCTACACCTTC
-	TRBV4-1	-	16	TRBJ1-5	CASSQVFRQGNQPQHF	TGCGCCAGCAGCCAAGTCTTCCGACAGGGCAATCAGCCCCAGCATTTT
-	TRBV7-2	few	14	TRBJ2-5	CASSLYRVQETQYF	TGTGCCAGCAGCTTATACCGCGTGCAAGAGACCCAGTACTTC
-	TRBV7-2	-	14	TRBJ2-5	CASSLGGQAETQYF	TGTGCCAGCAGCTTAGGCGGCCAGGCGGAGACCCAGTACTTC
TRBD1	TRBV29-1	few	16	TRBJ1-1	CSVPSIPRTGGTEAFF	TGCAGCGTCCCAAGCATACCTAGGACAGGGGGCACTGAAGCTTTCTTT
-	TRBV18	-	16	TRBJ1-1	CASSHLPVQPNTEAFF	TGTGCCAGCTCACATCTCCCTGTCCAACCAAACACTGAAGCTTTCTTT
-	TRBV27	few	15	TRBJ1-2	CASSPPSKWGGGYTF	TGTGCCAGCAGCCCCCCGAGCAAGTGGGGGGGAGGCTACACCTTC
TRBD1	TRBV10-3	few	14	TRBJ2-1	CAIRDPGTGGEQFF	TGTGCCATCAGGGATCCCGGGACAGGGGGTGAGCAGTTCTTC
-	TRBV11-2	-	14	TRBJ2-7	CASSLDIGDREQYF	TGTGCCAGCAGCTTAGATATCGGCGATCGCGAGCAGTACTTC
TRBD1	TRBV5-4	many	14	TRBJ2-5	CASSLDRVQETQYF	TGTGCCAGCAGCTTAGACAGGGTCCAAGAGACCCAGTACTTC
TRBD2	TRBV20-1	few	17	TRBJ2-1	CSARVGGSEWVFNEQFF	TGCAGTGCTAGAGTCGGGGGGTCTGAGTGGGTTTTCAATGAGCAGTTCTTC
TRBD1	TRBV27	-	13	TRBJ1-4	CASSSDRDSGLFF	TGTGCCAGCAGTTCAGACCGGGACAGTGGACTGTTTTTT
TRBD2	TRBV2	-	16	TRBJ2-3	CATGVLAGGSTDTQYF	TGTGCCACCGGTGTCCTAGCGGGGGGGAGCACAGATACGCAGTATTTT
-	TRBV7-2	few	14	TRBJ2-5	CASSPSGSRETQYF	TGTGCCAGCAGCCCTAGTGGGAGTCGGGAGACCCAGTACTTC
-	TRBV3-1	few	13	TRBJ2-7	CASSQGWTYEQYF	TGTGCCAGCAGCCAAGGTTGGACCTACGAGCAGTACTTC
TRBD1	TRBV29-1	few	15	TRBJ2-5	CSVGKQGASRETQYF	TGCAGCGTTGGCAAACAGGGGGCATCCCGAGAGACCCAGTACTTC
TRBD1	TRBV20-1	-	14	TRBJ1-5	CSAWDRGSTQPQHF	TGCAGTGCTTGGGACAGGGGATCTACTCAGCCCCAGCATTTT
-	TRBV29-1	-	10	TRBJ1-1	CSVPGREAFF	TGCAGCGTACCGGGACGAGAAGCTTTCTTT
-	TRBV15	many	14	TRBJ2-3	CATSRDRSSDTQYF	TGTGCCACCAGCAGAGACAGGAGCTCCGATACGCAGTATTTT
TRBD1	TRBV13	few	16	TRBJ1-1	CASSFTGVVGNTEAFF	TGTGCCAGCAGCTTTACAGGGGTTGTTGGGAACACTGAAGCTTTCTTT
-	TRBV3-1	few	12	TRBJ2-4	CASSQSGHIQYF	TGTGCCAGCAGCCAATCCGGGCACATTCAGTACTTC
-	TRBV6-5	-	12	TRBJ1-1	CASSYEGTEAFF	TGTGCCAGCAGTTACGAGGGGACTGAAGCTTTCTTT
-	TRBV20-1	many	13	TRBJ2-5	CSVTGPAKETQYF	TGCAGTGTTACGGGACCTGCTAAAGAGACCCAGTACTTC
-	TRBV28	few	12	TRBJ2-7	CASSFSGHEQYF	TGTGCCAGCAGTTTTTCCGGTCACGAGCAGTACTTC
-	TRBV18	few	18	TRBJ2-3	CASSPSLLSAVSTDTQYF	TGTGCCAGCTCACCGAGTTTATTGTCAGCGGTTAGCACAGATACGCAGTATTTT
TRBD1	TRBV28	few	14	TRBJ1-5	CASSPMGQSQPQHF	TGTGCCAGCAGTCCGATGGGACAGTCCCAGCCCCAGCATTTT
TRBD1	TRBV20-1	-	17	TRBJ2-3	CSARDLGTGLSTDTQYF	TGCAGTGCTAGAGACCTCGGGACAGGCCTAAGCACAGATACGCAGTATTTT
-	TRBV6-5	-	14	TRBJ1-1	CASSYVQGNTEAFF	TGTGCCAGCAGTTACGTGCAGGGGAACACTGAAGCTTTCTTT